This T cell receptor (beta chain) was recovered during a study of T cell responses to AZD1222 COVID-19 vaccine. Whole-study results and caveats: Donors were largely white British and mainly female; clonal diversity was possibly underestimated. Dominant CD4 TCR responses targeted spike regions 160-218 and 743-854. The number of AZD1222 recipients seropositive at baseline was only five or six. Only after the peak T cell response were repertoires sampled.

This clone appeared once. Its antigen is still unknown. Germline V gene lookup returns CDR1 SGHDT and CDR2 YYEEEE. V was shortened by 4 bases and J by 8 bases, with 18 bases between the two germline ends. The CDR3 runs 14 residues. The data were produced by immunoSEQ multiplex PCR, yet TCRdb's version contains in-frame clones alone and is incomplete. The sample lists 95,000 to 150,000 clones; around 89% were seen once. Sequencing was performed on peripheral blood, taken on day 0 of MenACWY control vaccination. The receptor's source is an adult in good health. The rearrangement joins TRBV5-6 to TRBJ1-1; D might be TRBD1 (6 bases). The CDR3 region has the DNA TGTGCCAGCAGCCCGGAAATTGGGGGGCGGGAAGCTTTCTTT. Translating it yields CASSPEIGGREAFF.